These 24 T cell receptor beta chains came from one sample sequenced in a study of beta chain features in type 1 diabetes. Every isolated RNA sample was fully reverse transcribed, so sequencing captured expressed TCRB transcripts. Assay used: immunoSEQ multiplex PCR; TCRdb lists only in-frame clones, some missing. Counted here are 150,000 to 190,000 clones, over 8.5% occurring once; the ten biggest clones make up under 2.5%. Specimen: central memory CD4+ T cells from blood. The receptors were sampled from a young man in good health.

The chain carries TRBV20-1 and TRBJ1-1; D remains ambiguous. The CDR3 runs 11 residues. Trimming cost V 6 bases and J 5 bases, with 10 bases left between them. The germline V gene has CDR1 DFQATT and CDR2 SNEGSKA (reference sequence). The CDR3 reads CSAERETEAFF. As DNA, the CDR3 is TGCAGTGCCGAGAGGGAAACTGAAGCTTTCTTT.

The chain joins TRBV30 to TRBJ2-3; TRBD2 matches at 8 bases. The CDR3 runs to 14 residues. Germline V gene sequence: CDR1 GTSNPN, CDR2 SVGIG (reference sequence). Germline trimming cut 3 bases from V and 6 bases from J; bases unmatched to any gene: 8. The CDR3 sequence is CAWRDTGGRDTQYF. In DNA, the CDR3 is TGTGCCTGGAGAGACACGGGGGGGCGGGATACGCAGTATTTT.

In its sample, this clone was seen a few times. The chain links TRBV4-1 to TRBJ1-1; D is undetermined. Per germline, CDR1 MGHRA and CDR2 YSYEKL. Trimming left V 1 base short and J 8 bases short, with 11 bases between. CDR3 length: 13 residues. CDR3: CASSQGKGREAFF. In nucleotides, the CDR3 is TGCGCCAGCAGCCAAGGAAAAGGCAGAGAAGCTTTCTTT.

In its sample, this clone was seen a few times. The chain uses TRBV19 and TRBJ2-5; D perhaps matches TRBD1 (6 bases). The length of the CDR3 is 14 residues. Germline CDR1 LNHDA, CDR2 SQIVND (reference sequence). V was cut by 4 bases and J by 3 bases, with 12 bases left in between. Here the CDR3 DNA reads TGTGCCAGTAGTAGGAGGACAGCCGAAGAGACCCAGTACTTC. It specifies CASSRRTAEETQYF.

This clone was found a few times. The chain combines TRBV5-1 with TRBJ2-7; 14 positions agree with TRBD2. V was pared by 3 bases and J by 7 bases, with 6 bases of the junction left unmatched. Per germline, CDR1 SGHRS and CDR2 YFSETQ. The CDR3 sequence is 15 residues long. In nucleotides, the CDR3 is TGCGCCAGCAGCTCAGGGACTAGCGGGAGAGGAGAGCAGTACTTC. Encoded protein: CASSSGTSGRGEQYF.

This clone has a handful of counts. The chain links TRBV27 to TRBJ2-7, with D perhaps being TRBD1 or TRBD2 (7 bases each). Trimming pared 4 bases from V and 3 bases from J, leaving 13 bases between. This CDR3 contains 14 residues. Germline V CDR1 and CDR2: MNHEY, SMNVEV (reference sequence). CDR3 sequence (DNA): TGTGCCAGCAGTTATCAGGGGGGGTACTACGAGCAGTACTTC. It specifies CASSYQGGYYEQYF.

This clone was seen a few times. The J gene is TRBJ2-7, the V gene TRBV28; 9 nucleotides line up with TRBD1. CDR1 MDHEN and CDR2 SYDVKM come from the germline V gene. The CDR3 sequence is 16 residues long. V trimming: 4 bases; J trimming: 5 bases; junction bases outside the gene matches: 12. The CDR3 nucleotides read TGTGCCAGCAGTTCCCATGGGGACAGGGCTCGTGACGAGCAGTACTTC. It is translated as CASSSHGDRARDEQYF.

Concerning this clone itself: Given a much more abundant clone one base away, this may be a read error. The V call is TRBV4-3, the J call TRBJ2-2; no definite D call. In germline, CDR1 is LGHNA, CDR2 YSLEER. CDR3 size: 16 residues. V shed 0 bases and J shed 6 bases, with 14 bases lying between them. The CDR3 loop is CASSQEHQPNSGELFF. For the CDR3, the DNA is TGCGCCAGCAGCCAAGAGCATCAGCCTAACTCCGGGGAGCTGTTTTTT.

This sequence joins TRBV10-3 and TRBJ1-2; 9 positions match TRBD1. Unmatched junction bases numbered 5, after V lost 2 bases and J lost 4 bases. CDR3 length: 15 residues. Germline lookup yields CDR1 ENHRY and CDR2 SYGVKD. In DNA form, the CDR3 reads TGTGCCATCAGTGAGATCCGGGACAGGGCCTATGGCTACACCTTC. Its translation is CAISEIRDRAYGYTF.

The V and J genes are TRBV5-6 and TRBJ2-2, with D perhaps TRBD1 (5 bases). CDR3 length: 16 residues. Trimming stripped 2 bases from V and 1 base from J, with 12 bases between. Germline CDR1 is SGHDT and CDR2 is YYEEEE. The DNA of the CDR3 is TGTGCCAGCAGCTTCAGGGTTACCAAGAACACCGGGGAGCTGTTTTTT. Protein: CASSFRVTKNTGELFF.

The rearrangement joins TRBV5-4 to TRBJ1-4; tentative D call: TRBD1 (6 bases). This CDR3 region has 14 residues. Germline loops: CDR1 SGHNT, CDR2 YYREEE (reference sequence). V was cut by 2 bases and J by 6 bases, with 11 bases left in between. The CDR3 loop reads CASSFDRRDEKLFF. CDR3 nucleotides: TGTGCCAGCAGCTTTGACAGGCGTGATGAAAAACTGTTTTTT.

V usage is TRBV5-1 and J usage is TRBJ2-7; 10 bases align to TRBD2. V lost 1 base, J lost 3 bases, and 4 bases stayed unmatched. The CDR3 consists of 15 residues. Looked up from germline, CDR1 is SGHRS and CDR2 is YFSETQ. The CDR3 DNA reads as TGCGCCAGCAGCTTGTTAGCGGGAGGCTACTACGAGCAGTACTTC. It specifies CASSLLAGGYYEQYF.

J is TRBJ2-3 and V is TRBV5-1, with D perhaps being TRBD1 or TRBD2 (7 bases each). This CDR3 is built from 17 residues. CDR1 is SGHRS and CDR2 is YFSETQ in the germline V gene. The V gene lost 4 bases and the J gene lost 2 bases, with 20 bases spanning the gap. Here the CDR3 DNA reads TGCGCCAGCAGCCGGGGGGACAGAGCAGGGGACACAGATACGCAGTATTTT. It translates to CASSRGDRAGDTDTQYF.

The gene calls are TRBV15 and TRBJ1-3; D is undetermined. The CDR3 has 13 amino acids. Germline V lookup: CDR1 LNHNV, CDR2 YYDKDF (reference sequence). V lost 8 bases and J lost 2, with 10 bases in between. The CDR3 region is CATSPFAGNTIYF. Here the CDR3 DNA reads TGTGCCACCTCTCCTTTCGCTGGAAACACCATATATTTT.

This clone was found a few times. Possible read error: a much larger clone is one base away. The chain joins TRBV7-9 to TRBJ2-7; the match to TRBD1 covers 9 bases. CDR1 SEHNR and CDR2 FQNEAQ come from the germline V gene (reference sequence). The CDR3 covers 14 residues. J gave up 2 bases and V 5 bases, and 4 bases lay outside the gene matches. The DNA for the CDR3 is TGTGCCAGCAGCACCGGGACAGGGACCTACGAGCAGTACTTC. Translated, it gives CASSTGTGTYEQYF.

This clone was recorded many times. At one end, the junction sequence differs from germline, possibly due to a read error. The chain uses TRBV9 and TRBJ2-1; D gene unclear. The CDR3 loop spans 14 amino acids. Germline assignment: CDR1 SGDLS and CDR2 YYNGEE. In DNA, the CDR3 is TGTGCCAGCAGCGTAGGGCTATCCTCCAATGAGCAGTTCTTC. Protein sequence: CASSVGLSSNEQFF. The complete variable domain, with remaining parts taken from reference TRBV9 and TRBJ2-1, reads DSGVTQTPKHLITATGQRVTLRCSPRSGDLSVYWYQQSLDQGLQFLIQYYNGEERAKGNILERFSAQQFPDLHSELNLSSLELGDSALYFCASSVGLSSNEQFFGPGTRLTVL.

The V gene is TRBV7-2, the J gene TRBJ1-1; D unresolved. The CDR3 runs 12 residues. CDR1 is SGHTA, CDR2 FQGNSA, per germline. V lost 3 bases and J 11 bases, leaving 13 bases between the germline ends. DNA of the CDR3: TGTGCCAGCAGCTTGGTACAGAACCGGGCTTTCTTT. Encoded protein: CASSLVQNRAFF. The complete variable domain, with remaining parts taken from reference TRBV7-2 and TRBJ1-1, reads GAGVSQSPSNKVTEKGKDVELRCDPISGHTALYWYRQSLGQGLEFLIYFQGNSAPDKSGLPSDRFSAERTGGSVSTLTIQRTQQEDSAVYLCASSLVQNRAFFGQGTRLTVV.

This clone has only a few counts. The V gene is TRBV29-1, the J gene TRBJ1-1, with D tentatively TRBD1 (6 bases). The CDR3 runs 15 residues. V lost 6 bases and J lost 0, with 17 bases in between. Germline assignment: CDR1 SQVTM and CDR2 ANQGSEA. CDR3 sequence reads: CSVTAWDKMNTEAFF. CDR3 coding DNA: TGCAGCGTGACTGCCTGGGACAAGATGAACACTGAAGCTTTCTTT. Looking up the rest from reference TRBV29-1 and TRBJ1-1 gives the full variable domain: SAVISQKPSRDICQRGTSLTIQCQVDSQVTMMFWYRQQPGQSLTLIATANQGSEATYESGFVIDKFPISRPNLTFSTLTVSNMSPEDSSIYLCSVTAWDKMNTEAFFGQGTRLTVV.

The chain combines TRBV9 with TRBJ2-3, with TRBD2 as a possible D gene (5 bases). The germline V gene has CDR1 SGDLS and CDR2 YYNGEE. V lost 4 bases, J lost 5 bases, and 14 bases lay in between. CDR3 size: 14 residues. CDR3 region: CASSLGVAKDTQYF. The DNA for the CDR3 is TGTGCCAGCAGCCTCGGCGTAGCGAAAGATACGCAGTATTTT.

This clone was detected a few times. The chain joins TRBV28 to TRBJ2-7, with 7 bases aligning to TRBD2. Trimming removed 8 bases from V and 2 bases from J; junction bases left unmatched: 6. CDR1 and CDR2 (germline): MDHEN, SYDVKM. The CDR3 contains 13 residues. CDR3 DNA sequence: TGTGCCAGCGGGGGGGACTACCCCTACGAGCAGTACTTC. Protein: CASGGDYPYEQYF.

The sample holds a few counts of this clone. This sequence may be a read error, since a much larger clone differs from it by one base. This rearrangement joins TRBV19 to TRBJ2-7; D could derive from TRBD1 or TRBD2 (6 bases each). Germline V gives CDR1 LNHDA, CDR2 SQIVND (reference sequence). V dropped 4 bases and J dropped 12 bases, with 19 bases sitting between them. This CDR3 is 13 amino acids long. CDR3 amino acids: CASSTGGGTAPYF. DNA of the CDR3: TGTGCCAGTAGTACCGGGGGCGGGACTGCCCCGTACTTC.

Only a few counts were recorded for this clone. The chain joins TRBV6-1 to TRBJ2-7; D not resolved. V lost 6 bases and J lost 5, with 14 bases in between. CDR3 length equals 13 residues. Germline V gene lookup returns CDR1 MNHNS and CDR2 SASEGT. This CDR3 is CASRRRLQDEQYF. Written as DNA, the CDR3 is TGTGCCAGCAGAAGACGGCTGCAAGACGAGCAGTACTTC.

This chain uses TRBV27 with TRBJ2-1; D gene unclear. The germline V gene encodes CDR1 MNHEY and CDR2 SMNVEV (reference sequence). The length of the CDR3 is 12 residues. V was cut by 7 bases and J by 9 bases, with 13 bases left in between. The CDR3 bases are TGTGCCAGCATATCGTGGCTAGTTGAGCAGTTCTTC. It is translated as CASISWLVEQFF.

This rearrangement joins TRBV5-4 to TRBJ2-3; 11 bases are shared with TRBD2. CDR3 length: 15 residues. Trimming at V came to 4 bases and at J to 6 bases, leaving 7 bases not matched to a gene. The germline V gene has CDR1 SGHNT and CDR2 YYREEE (reference sequence). CDR3 protein: CASSTTRLAGDTQYF. The CDR3 DNA is TGTGCCAGCAGCACTACCCGACTAGCGGGGGATACGCAGTATTTT.